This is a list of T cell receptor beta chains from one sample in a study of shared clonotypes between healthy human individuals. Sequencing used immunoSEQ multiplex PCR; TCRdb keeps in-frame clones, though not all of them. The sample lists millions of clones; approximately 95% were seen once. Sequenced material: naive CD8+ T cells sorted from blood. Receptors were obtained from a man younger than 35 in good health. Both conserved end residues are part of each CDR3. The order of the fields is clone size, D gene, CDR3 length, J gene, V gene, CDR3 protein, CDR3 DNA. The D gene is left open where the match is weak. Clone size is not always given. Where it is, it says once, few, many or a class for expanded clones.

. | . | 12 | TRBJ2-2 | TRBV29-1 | CSVDWGTGELFF | TGCAGCGTTGACTGGGGGACCGGGGAGCTGTTTTTT
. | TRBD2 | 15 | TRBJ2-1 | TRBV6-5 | CASSLAGGTYNEQFF | TGTGCCAGCAGTCTAGCGGGAGGAACCTACAATGAGCAGTTCTTC
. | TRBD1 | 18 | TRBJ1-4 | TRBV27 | CASRKGTGLIATNEKLFF | TGTGCCAGCAGAAAGGGGACAGGGCTTATTGCAACTAATGAAAAACTGTTTTTT
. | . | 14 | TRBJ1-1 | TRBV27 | CASRPWTENTEAFF | TGTGCCAGCAGGCCCTGGACGGAGAACACTGAAGCTTTCTTT
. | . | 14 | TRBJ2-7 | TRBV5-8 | CASSLSPDSYEQYF | TGTGCCAGCAGCTTGTCTCCAGACTCCTACGAGCAGTACTTC
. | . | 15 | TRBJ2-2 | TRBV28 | CASREEGMGTGELFF | TGTGCCAGCAGGGAGGAGGGGATGGGTACCGGGGAGCTGTTTTTT
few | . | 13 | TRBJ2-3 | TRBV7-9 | CASSRVSTDTQYF | TGTGCCAGCTCGAGGGTTAGCACAGATACGCAGTATTTT
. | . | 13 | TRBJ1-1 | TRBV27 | CASRWTVFTEAFF | TGTGCCAGCAGATGGACAGTTTTCACTGAAGCTTTCTTT
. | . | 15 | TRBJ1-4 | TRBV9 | CASSVTGSTNEKLFF | TGTGCCAGCAGCGTTACAGGATCAACTAATGAAAAACTGTTTTTT
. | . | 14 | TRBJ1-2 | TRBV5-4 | CASSLAEGDYGYTF | TGTGCCAGCAGCTTGGCGGAGGGGGATTATGGCTACACCTTC
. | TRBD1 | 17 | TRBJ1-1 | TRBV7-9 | CASSPTGTGFFNTEAFF | TGTGCCAGCAGTCCAACCGGGACAGGATTTTTTAACACTGAAGCTTTCTTT
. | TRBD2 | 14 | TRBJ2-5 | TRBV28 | CASSLLGLAETQYF | TGTGCCAGCAGTCTCCTTGGACTAGCAGAGACCCAGTACTTC
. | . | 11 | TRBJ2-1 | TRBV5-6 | CASSGGIEQFF | TGTGCCAGCAGCGGGGGAATTGAGCAGTTCTTC
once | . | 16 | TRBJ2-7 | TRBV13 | CASSWAGTSGTYEQYF | TGTGCCAGCAGCTGGGCCGGGACCTCGGGGACCTACGAGCAGTACTTC
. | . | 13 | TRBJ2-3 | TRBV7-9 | CASSLGMGDTQYF | TGTGCCAGCAGCTTAGGTATGGGAGATACGCAGTATTTT
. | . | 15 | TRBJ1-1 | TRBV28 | CASSFQGLLNTEAFF | TGTGCCAGCAGTTTCCAGGGGCTCCTGAACACTGAAGCTTTCTTT
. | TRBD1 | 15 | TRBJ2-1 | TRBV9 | CASSVAGAGGDEQFF | TGTGCCAGCAGCGTAGCAGGGGCAGGGGGCGATGAGCAGTTCTTC
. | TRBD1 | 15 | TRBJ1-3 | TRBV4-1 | CASSLGTGYGNTIYF | TGCGCCAGCAGCCTCGGGACAGGGTATGGAAACACCATATATTTT